The clone carrying this T cell receptor beta chain has just a few counts. This sample stems from a study of early T cells in non-severe SARS-CoV-2 infection. Germline lookup yields CDR1 SGHTA and CDR2 FQGTGA. V lost 5 bases, J lost 1 base, and 10 bases stayed unmatched. CDR3 length: 16 amino acids. TCRdb reanalysed the 5' RACE reads using MiXCR and keeps one entry per CDR3 protein. This sample carries fewer than 25,000 distinct CDR3 sequences, 5% to 6% of them seen once, and the ten largest clones take about 14%. The receptor comes from an adult who was a healthcare worker with PCR-confirmed SARS-CoV-2 infection or an uninfected control (not recorded which). The genes are TRBV7-3 and TRBJ1-1, with 7 nucleotides matching TRBD1. Sequenced material: whole blood, taken at baseline. The CDR3 loop reads CASSPTTGAQNTEAFF. Written as DNA, the CDR3 is TGTGCCAGCAGCCCGACTACAGGGGCTCAGAACACTGAAGCTTTCTTT.